The present T cell receptor beta chain was sequenced within a study of cytomegalovirus exposure and HLA in healthy donors. Study at large: The platform used for the 100 to 150 validation repertoires matched that of the approximately 620 first-cohort repertoires, a later analysis reported.

V lost 9 bases and J 2 bases, leaving 12 bases between the germline ends. Germline loops: CDR1 SNHLY, CDR2 FYNNEI. The CDR3 is 13 residues long. Profiling relied on immunoSEQ multiplex PCR, and the TCRdb table lists in-frame clones only, not all of them. The sample includes 130,000 to 150,000 clones, about 87% seen only once; the top ten take 4.5% to 5.5%. As regards this clone: Antigen unknown.

Regarding the study as a whole: Usually a TCR sequence was rare, but some public TCRs were found in many donors.

The chain combines TRBV2 with TRBJ2-3, with a possible D match to TRBD1 (6 bases). The sequenced material came from PBMCs. The clonotype comes from a man between 18 and 29 years old in good health and CMV-seropositive. The CDR3 nucleotides are TGTGCCAGATCCAGGGGCCCCACAGATACGCAGTATTTT. Translating gives CARSRGPTDTQYF.